The clone carrying this T cell receptor beta chain was counted only a few times. This entry belongs to a study of blood T cell repertoires in COVID-19. Looking at the study overall: The cDNA or gDNA used as material had been derived from T cells, B-cell-depleted T cells, or PBMCs.

In the study's own analysis: Estimates of nucleated cell counts were drawn from the amplification of reference gene primers. Sequencing was performed with immunoSEQ multiplex PCR; in TCRdb, only in-frame clones are kept and a portion is missing. V, J and clone size were drawn from that table, and D and trimming were deduced from the DNA. The table lists approximately 190,000 clones, less than 90% of them singletons. V lost 3 bases and J lost 7, with 7 bases in between. This CDR3 region has 13 residues. Germline V gives CDR1 MRHNA, CDR2 SNTAGT. Sample: peripheral blood. The rearrangement links TRBV6-4 to TRBJ1-6; D might be TRBD1 (6 bases). This TCR came from a woman aged 40 to 50 with acute or convalescent COVID-19. The CDR3 bases are TGTGCCAGCAGTGAACAGGGAAATTCACCCCTCCACTTT. Translated: CASSEQGNSPLHF.